This paragraph reports one T cell receptor (beta chain). Repertoires were generated with immunoSEQ multiplex PCR, while TCRdb's copy carries only in-frame clones and drops some. The sample consists of roughly 46,000 clones, about 91% of them appearing once. The record originates from a study of OX40 agonist ivuxolimab in advanced cancers. Trimming left V 3 bases short and J 6 bases short, with 6 bases between. Germline lookup yields CDR1 MDHEN and CDR2 SYDVKM. The CDR3 covers 12 residues. Sample: CD4+ or CD8+ T cells sorted from blood, taken in a trial of the OX40 agonist ivuxolimab. This clonotype originated in an adult with an advanced solid tumor such as melanoma, head and neck, liver or kidney cancer. The chain carries TRBV28 and TRBJ2-1; D unclear. The CDR3: CASSFVSNEQFF. CDR3 sequence (DNA): TGTGCCAGCAGTTTTGTAAGCAATGAGCAGTTCTTC.